Listed below are T cell receptor beta chains from one sample, sequenced in a study of cytomegalovirus exposure and HLA in healthy donors. Using immunoSEQ multiplex PCR, the repertoire was profiled, and TCRdb retains in-frame clones only, with some absent. The top ten hold less than 20% of the sample, which has roughly 65,000 clones, about 63% seen once. The sample taken for sequencing was PBMCs. The receptor set was obtained from a man between 35 and 55 years old in good health and CMV-seropositive. The CDR3 runs from the conserved cysteine through the conserved F or W. The order of the fields is CDR3 length, V gene, J gene, clone size, D gene, CDR3 DNA, CDR3 protein. D genes are given only for firm matches. Rows may omit the clone size; those that give it use once, few, many or a size class.

>14|TRBV7-9|TRBJ1-1|.|TRBD1
TGTGCCAGCAGCCAGGGGACAGCGAACACTGAAGCTTTCTTT
CASSQGTANTEAFF
>14|TRBV18|TRBJ2-5|.|TRBD2
TGTGCCAGCTCCACCGGGACTATTGTTGAGACCCAGTACTTC
CASSTGTIVETQYF
>16|TRBV7-6|TRBJ2-2|.|.
TGTGCCAGCAGAAATACTGGCGGGGAAAACACCGGGGAGCTGTTTTTT
CASRNTGGENTGELFF
>13|TRBV13|TRBJ2-1|.|.
TGTGCCAGCAGCTTAAGAGAGGGGGATGAGCAGTTCTTC
CASSLREGDEQFF
>16|TRBV4-3|TRBJ2-5|few|.
TGCGCCAGCAGCCAAGATCCCCCGGACAGAGGAGAGCCCCAGTACTTC
CASSQDPPDRGEPQYF
>16|TRBV7-2|TRBJ1-6|.|TRBD1
TGTGCCAGCAGCTTACACCTGGGACAGGGTGGCTCACCCCTCCACTTT
CASSLHLGQGGSPLHF
>16|TRBV10-2|TRBJ1-2|.|TRBD1
TGCGCCAGCAGAAAACAGGGGGCTACCGCCAACTATGGCTACACCTTC
CASRKQGATANYGYTF
>17|TRBV6-1|TRBJ2-7|.|TRBD2
TGTGCCAGCAGTGAAGTGATTAGCGGGGGTAACGCCTACGAGCAGTACTTC
CASSEVISGGNAYEQYF
>13|TRBV19|TRBJ1-3|few|.
TGTGCCAGTAGGCCGGGAGTCGGAAACACCATATATTTT
CASRPGVGNTIYF
>12|TRBV2|TRBJ2-3|few|.
TGTGCCAGCCGGACAAACACAGATACGCAGTATTTT
CASRTNTDTQYF
>15|TRBV4-1|TRBJ2-3|.|TRBD1
TGCGCCAGCAGCCATTGGACAGGGGAGACAGATACGCAGTATTTT
CASSHWTGETDTQYF
>15|TRBV7-9|TRBJ2-3|.|TRBD1
TGTGCCAGCAGCTTAATGGACAGGGGGAAAGATACGCAGTATTTT
CASSLMDRGKDTQYF
>17|TRBV7-6|TRBJ1-4|.|.
TGTGCCAGCAGCTTAAGTGTGCGGGGCCTCACTAATGAAAAACTGTTTTTT
CASSLSVRGLTNEKLFF
>16|TRBV6-1|TRBJ1-1|.|.
TGTGCCAGCAGTGAAGGGCAGGGATTAGGGAACACTGAAGCTTTCTTT
CASSEGQGLGNTEAFF